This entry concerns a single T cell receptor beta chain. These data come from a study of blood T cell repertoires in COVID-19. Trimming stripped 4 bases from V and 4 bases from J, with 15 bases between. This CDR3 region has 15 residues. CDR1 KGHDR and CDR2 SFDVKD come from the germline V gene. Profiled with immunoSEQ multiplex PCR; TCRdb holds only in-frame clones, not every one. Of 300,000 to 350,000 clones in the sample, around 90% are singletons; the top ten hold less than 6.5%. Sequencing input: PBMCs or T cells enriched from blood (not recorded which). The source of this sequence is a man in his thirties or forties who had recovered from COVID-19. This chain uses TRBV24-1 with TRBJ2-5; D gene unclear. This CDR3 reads CATSDSPGFGETQYF. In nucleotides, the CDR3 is TGTGCCACCAGTGACTCCCCCGGGTTTGGAGAGACCCAGTACTTC.